Presented here are 18 T cell receptor beta chains from one specimen sequenced in a study of T-cell reconstitution after alpha-beta-depleted transplantation in children. Unique molecular identifiers were incorporated when the TCRbeta library was constructed. TCRdb re-derived calls from the PCR reads in MiXCR, one entry per CDR3 protein. The repertoire holds 200,000 to 300,000 distinct CDR3 sequences, with around 12% as singletons. The material was PBMCs from the stem cell graft donor, obtained from the stem cell graft. The receptors were sampled from a human donor who donated a stem cell graft to a child with acute lymphoblastic leukemia.

The table lists this clonotype with many counts. The gene calls are TRBV5-6 and TRBJ2-2; no reliable D call. The CDR3 length is 15 residues. The V gene's germline CDR1 is SGHDT and CDR2 YYEEEE. Trimming shortened V by 1 base and J by 5 bases, and 12 bases separated the two germline ends. The DNA for the CDR3 is TGTGCCAGCAGCTTGCCCCTTCGAGAGACCGGGGAGCTGTTTTTT. It yields the protein CASSLPLRETGELFF.

This clonotype was seen a few times. CDR3 residues: CATSRDHAWLGQETQYF. DNA for the CDR3: TGTGCCACCAGCAGAGATCATGCATGGTTGGGCCAAGAGACCCAGTACTTC. The chain uses TRBV15 and TRBJ2-5; D is unclear. Deletions cut 0 bases from V and 1 base from J, with 15 bases between. Germline loops: CDR1 LNHNV, CDR2 YYDKDF (reference sequence). The CDR3 contains 17 residues.

The sample holds many counts of this clonotype. This rearrangement joins TRBV28 to TRBJ1-6; D gene unclear. This CDR3 contains 16 residues. CDR1 and CDR2 from the germline V gene are MDHEN and SYDVKM. Trimming took off 3 bases at V and 10 bases at J, with 19 bases between the two ends. The CDR3 region is CASSLQKAGFGSPLHF. DNA for the CDR3: TGTGCCAGCAGTTTGCAAAAGGCGGGCTTTGGGTCACCCCTCCACTTT.

This clonotype was picked up a small number of times. The chain joins TRBV5-1 to TRBJ2-7, with D perhaps TRBD2 (6 bases). Trimming removed 1 base at V and 3 bases at J, with 14 bases between. CDR3 length: 15 amino acids. From germline, CDR1 is SGHRS and CDR2 YFSETQ. CDR3 in DNA: TGCGCCAGCAGCTTGACTAGGGACTGGGTCTACGAGCAGTACTTC. Amino acids: CASSLTRDWVYEQYF. Drawing the rest from reference TRBV5-1 and TRBJ2-7, the complete variable domain is KAGVTQTPRYLIKTRGQQVTLSCSPISGHRSVSWYQQTPGQGLQFLFEYFSETQRNKGNFPGRFSGRQFSNSRSEMNVSTLELGDSALYLCASSLTRDWVYEQYFGPGTRLTVT.

Notes on this clonotype: An end of the junction does not agree with germline; a read error may underlie this. This rearrangement joins TRBV25-1 to TRBJ1-5, with D perhaps matching TRBD1 (5 bases). The CDR3 consists of 14 residues. CDR1 is MGHDK, CDR2 SYGVNS, per germline. CDR3 DNA sequence: TGTGCCAGCAGTGAACCAGGGTTCGGTCAGCCCCAGCATTTC. Protein: CASSEPGFGQPQHF.

This clonotype has at least ten counts. The rearrangement joins TRBV7-2 to TRBJ2-5; 7 bases align to TRBD1. The CDR3 has 16 residues. After removal of 2 bases from V and 5 bases from J, the junction contained 11 bases not matched to a gene. Germline CDR1 is SGHTA and CDR2 is FQGNSA. CDR3 coding DNA: TGTGCCAGCAGCTTATCGAGACAGGGCGGCGGCGAGACCCAGTACTTC. The encoded protein is CASSLSRQGGGETQYF.

This clonotype was recorded at least ten times. V and J are TRBV6-5 and TRBJ2-7; TRBD1 matches 7 bases. The CDR3 runs to 15 residues. Germline CDR1 and CDR2: MNHEY and SVGAGI. Trimming took 2 bases from V and 0 from J; bases not matched to a gene: 4. In DNA form, the CDR3 reads TGTGCCAGCAGTTACCTTGGGACAGCCTCCTACGAGCAGTACTTC. This sequence encodes CASSYLGTASYEQYF.

The J gene is TRBJ2-1, the V gene TRBV27, with TRBD1 matching 7 bases. Germline CDR1 MNHEY, CDR2 SMNVEV (reference sequence). This CDR3 has 16 amino acids. The trim removed 6 bases at V and 9 bases at J, leaving 17 bases unmatched. Written as DNA, the CDR3 is TGTGCCAGCAGGCCAACCGGGACAGAAAGTAAGGGTGAGCAGTTCTTC. It is translated as CASRPTGTESKGEQFF.

This clonotype was picked up many times. This chain joins TRBV6-1 and TRBJ1-6; 7 bases line up with TRBD1. Germline V gene lookup returns CDR1 MNHNS and CDR2 SASEGT. The CDR3 totals 16 residues. The J segment lost 8 bases and the V segment lost 6 bases, leaving 13 bases of the junction unmatched. As DNA, the CDR3 is TGTGCCAGCAGGGAGCTGACAGGGCCCGTTCATTCACCCCTCCACTTT. Protein product: CASRELTGPVHSPLHF.

The table lists this clonotype with many counts. This sequence joins TRBV7-2 and TRBJ2-1, with D possibly being TRBD1 (6 bases). Looked up from germline, CDR1 is SGHTA and CDR2 is FQGNSA. V was shortened by 2 bases and J by 4 bases, with 12 bases between the two germline ends. The CDR3 is made up of 15 amino acids. For the CDR3, the DNA is TGTGCCAGCAGCTTAAAGACAGGTATATACAATGAGCAGTTCTTC. Translation: CASSLKTGIYNEQFF.

At least ten counts were recorded for this clonotype. The chain carries TRBV5-1 and TRBJ2-5; D might be TRBD1 or TRBD2, each matching 7 bases. The CDR3 has 14 amino acids. Trimming pared 4 bases from V and 9 bases from J, leaving 19 bases between. CDR1 and CDR2 from the germline V gene are SGHRS and YFSETQ. Here the CDR3 DNA reads TGCGCCAGCAGCAACACAGGGGCGGGGGTGGCCCAGTACTTC. Its translation: CASSNTGAGVAQYF.

The chain carries TRBV11-2 and TRBJ2-3; 9 nucleotides match TRBD1. The V gene's germline CDR1 is SGHAT and CDR2 FQNNGV. Trimming cost V 5 bases and J 6 bases; bases outside gene matches: 6. This CDR3 is 14 amino acids long. Here the CDR3 reads CASSHYRGRDTQYF. CDR3 DNA sequence: TGTGCCAGCAGCCATTACAGGGGGCGTGATACGCAGTATTTT.

At least ten counts were recorded for this clonotype. The chain uses TRBV7-8 and TRBJ1-6; 8 bases are shared with TRBD1. V shed 5 bases and J 10 bases; nucleotides not matched to a gene: 13. The CDR3 extends over 16 amino acids. Germline V CDR1 and CDR2: SGHVS, FQNEAQ. This CDR3 reads CASSPRSGGRRSPLHF. The CDR3 nucleotides are TGTGCCAGCAGCCCCCGTTCAGGGGGCCGGAGATCACCCCTCCACTTT.

The table lists this clonotype with a few counts. The chain couples TRBV9 to TRBJ2-1, with TRBD2 identical over 8 bases. This CDR3 contains 16 residues. Trimming removed 0 bases from V and 3 bases from J; junction bases left unmatched: 5. Germline values: CDR1 SGDLS, CDR2 YYNGEE. CDR3 loop: CASSVVSSGVYNEQFF. DNA of the CDR3: TGTGCCAGCAGCGTAGTAAGTAGCGGGGTCTACAATGAGCAGTTCTTC.

This clonotype was picked up a small number of times. The chain recombines TRBV10-3 with TRBJ2-7, with 11 bases fitting TRBD1. Germline V lookup: CDR1 ENHRY, CDR2 SYGVKD. Unmatched junction bases numbered 9, after V lost 11 bases and J lost 6 bases. The CDR3 consists of 13 residues. The CDR3 here is CAVPGQGVGEQYF. CDR3 nucleotides: TGTGCCGTACCGGGACAGGGGGTCGGCGAGCAGTACTTC.

This clonotype was recorded at least ten times. The V gene is TRBV7-8, the J gene TRBJ1-5, with a possible D match to TRBD1 (5 bases). Germline V gives CDR1 SGHVS, CDR2 FQNEAQ. V dropped 5 bases and J dropped 4 bases, with 9 bases sitting between them. CDR3 length: 13 amino acids. The CDR3 nucleotides read TGTGCCAGCAGCCCTGGGGGGAATCAGCCCCAGCATTTT. Its protein is CASSPGGNQPQHF.

This clonotype was picked up many times. The genes are TRBV18 and TRBJ2-5; TRBD2 matches 9 bases. V gave up 1 base and J gave up 5 bases; unmatched junction bases: 8. Germline lookup yields CDR1 KGHSH and CDR2 LQKENI. The CDR3 spans 16 residues. CDR3 residues: CASSPQASGTGETQYF. The CDR3, as DNA: TGTGCCAGCTCACCACAGGCTAGCGGGACCGGGGAGACCCAGTACTTC.

At least ten counts were recorded for this clonotype. The V and J genes are TRBV24-1 and TRBJ2-2; no firm D call. Trimming took off 3 bases at V and 5 bases at J, with 6 bases between the two ends. Looked up from germline, CDR1 is KGHDR and CDR2 is SFDVKD. This CDR3 comprises 13 residues. In DNA form, the CDR3 reads TGTGCCACCAGTGATAATCCGACCGGGGAGCTGTTTTTT. It yields the protein CATSDNPTGELFF.